The TCR beta chain described here comes from a study of shared clonotypes between healthy human individuals. CDR1 and CDR2 from the germline V gene are SGDLS and YYNGEE. The CDR3 length is 17 residues. V trimming: 3 bases; J trimming: 6 bases; junction bases outside the gene matches: 11. In the sorted-subset replicate PCRs, approximately 200 ng DNA, around 32,000 T cell genomes, was used. The table came from immunoSEQ multiplex PCR; TCRdb's copy has only in-frame clones and leaves some out. In the table there are some 1.5 million clones, approximately 97% of which are singletons. Notes on this clone: Its target is unknown.

Study results and limitations: The study found lower generation probabilities in non-shared clonotypes than in those shared by all four donors.

The chain is built from TRBV9 and TRBJ2-1; 11 bases are a match to TRBD2. The receptor comes from a man aged 25-45 years in good health. The sample taken for sequencing was naive CD4+ T cells sorted from blood. Subset specified: CD45RA+ positively selected. The chain's CDR3 is CASSAERLAGTGNEQFF. CDR3 nucleotide sequence: TGTGCCAGCAGCGCCGAGAGACTAGCGGGAACTGGCAATGAGCAGTTCTTC.